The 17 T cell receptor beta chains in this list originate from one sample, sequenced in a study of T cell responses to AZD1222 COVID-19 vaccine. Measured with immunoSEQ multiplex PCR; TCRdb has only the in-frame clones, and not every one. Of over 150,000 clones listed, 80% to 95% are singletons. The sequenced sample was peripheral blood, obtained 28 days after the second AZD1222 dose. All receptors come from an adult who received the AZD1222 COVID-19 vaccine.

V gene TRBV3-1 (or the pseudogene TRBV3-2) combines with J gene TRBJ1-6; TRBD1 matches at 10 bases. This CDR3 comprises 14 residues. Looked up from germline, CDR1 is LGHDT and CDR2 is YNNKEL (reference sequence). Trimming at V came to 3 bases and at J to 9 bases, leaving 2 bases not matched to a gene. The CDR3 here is CASSQGQGSSPLHF. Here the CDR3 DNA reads TGTGCCAGCAGCCAGGGACAGGGGTCTTCACCCCTCCACTTT.

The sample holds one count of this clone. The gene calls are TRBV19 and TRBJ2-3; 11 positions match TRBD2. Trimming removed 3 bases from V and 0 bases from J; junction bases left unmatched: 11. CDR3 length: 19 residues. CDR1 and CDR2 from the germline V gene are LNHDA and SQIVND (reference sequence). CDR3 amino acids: CASSIASGGSRLSTDTQYF. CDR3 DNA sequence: TGTGCCAGTAGTATTGCTAGCGGGGGGTCCCGACTTAGCACAGATACGCAGTATTTT. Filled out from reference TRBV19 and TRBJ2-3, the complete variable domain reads DGGITQSPKYLFRKEGQNVTLSCEQNLNHDAMYWYRQDPGQGLRLIYYSQIVNDFQKGDIAEGYSVSREKKESFPLTVTSAQKNPTAFYLCASSIASGGSRLSTDTQYFGPGTRLTVL.

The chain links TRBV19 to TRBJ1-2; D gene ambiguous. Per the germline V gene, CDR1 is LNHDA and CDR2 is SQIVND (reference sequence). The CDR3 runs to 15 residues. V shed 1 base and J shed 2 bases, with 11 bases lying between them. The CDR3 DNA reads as TGTGCCAGTAGTATAGCCAATCAACGGAACTATGGCTACACCTTC. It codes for CASSIANQRNYGYTF.

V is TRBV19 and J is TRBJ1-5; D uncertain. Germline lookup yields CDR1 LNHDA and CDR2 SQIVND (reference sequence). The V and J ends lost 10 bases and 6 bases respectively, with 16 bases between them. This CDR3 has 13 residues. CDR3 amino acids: CATRPGELQPQHF. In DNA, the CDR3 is TGTGCCACTAGGCCCGGGGAACTTCAGCCCCAGCATTTT. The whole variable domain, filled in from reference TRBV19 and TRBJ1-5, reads DGGITQSPKYLFRKEGQNVTLSCEQNLNHDAMYWYRQDPGQGLRLIYYSQIVNDFQKGDIAEGYSVSREKKESFPLTVTSAQKNPTAFYLCATRPGELQPQHFGDGTRLSIL.

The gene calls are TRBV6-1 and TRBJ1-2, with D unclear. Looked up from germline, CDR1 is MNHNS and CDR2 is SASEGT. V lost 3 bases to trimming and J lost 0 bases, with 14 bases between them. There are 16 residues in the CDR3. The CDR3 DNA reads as TGTGCCAGCAGTGACCTGGACGGCCGAGCTAACTATGGCTACACCTTC. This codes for CASSDLDGRANYGYTF.

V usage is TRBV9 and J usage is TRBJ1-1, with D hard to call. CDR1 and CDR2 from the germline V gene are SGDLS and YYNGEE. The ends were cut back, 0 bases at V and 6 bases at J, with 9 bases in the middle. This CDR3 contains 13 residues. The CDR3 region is CASSVDFISEAFF. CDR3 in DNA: TGTGCCAGCAGCGTAGATTTCATCTCTGAAGCTTTCTTT.

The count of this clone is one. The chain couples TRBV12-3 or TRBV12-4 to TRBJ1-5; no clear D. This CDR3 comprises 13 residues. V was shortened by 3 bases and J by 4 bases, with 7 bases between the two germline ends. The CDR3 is CASSLMVNQPQHF. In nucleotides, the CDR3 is TGTGCCAGCAGTTTGATGGTTAATCAGCCCCAGCATTTT.

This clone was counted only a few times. The CDR3: CARMNTEAFF. Written as DNA, the CDR3 is TGCGCCAGGATGAACACTGAAGCTTTCTTT. This chain connects TRBV10-2 to TRBJ1-1; D ambiguous. The CDR3 consists of 10 residues. Germline loops: CDR1 WSHSY, CDR2 SAAADI. V was cut by 9 bases and J by 0 bases, with 2 bases left in between.

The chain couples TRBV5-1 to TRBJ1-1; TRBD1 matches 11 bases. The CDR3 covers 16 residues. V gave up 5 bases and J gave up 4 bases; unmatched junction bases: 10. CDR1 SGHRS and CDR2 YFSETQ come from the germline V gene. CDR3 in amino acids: CASSTLDGTGGTEAFF. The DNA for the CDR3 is TGCGCCAGCAGTACCCTAGACGGGACAGGGGGCACTGAAGCTTTCTTT.

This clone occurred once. In nucleotides, the CDR3 is TGCAGCGTTGACCTGGGCGGAACTAACTATGGCTACACCTTC. Residues: CSVDLGGTNYGYTF. J is TRBJ1-2 and V is TRBV29-1; D remains ambiguous. Germline-derived CDR1 and CDR2 are SQVTM and ANQGSEA. The CDR3 sequence is 14 residues long. V dropped 3 bases and J dropped 0 bases, with 11 bases sitting between them.

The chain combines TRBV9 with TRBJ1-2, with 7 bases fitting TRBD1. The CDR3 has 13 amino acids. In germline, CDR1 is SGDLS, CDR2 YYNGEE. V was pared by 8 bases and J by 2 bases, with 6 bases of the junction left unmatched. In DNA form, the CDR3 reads TGTGCCAGTACCCGACAGGGCAACTATGGCTACACCTTC. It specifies CASTRQGNYGYTF.

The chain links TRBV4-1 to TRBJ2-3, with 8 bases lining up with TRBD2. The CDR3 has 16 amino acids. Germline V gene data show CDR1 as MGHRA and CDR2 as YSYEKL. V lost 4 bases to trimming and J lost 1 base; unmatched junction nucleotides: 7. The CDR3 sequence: CASSPNSGARTDTQYF. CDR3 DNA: TGCGCCAGCAGCCCGAATAGCGGGGCACGCACAGATACGCAGTATTTT.

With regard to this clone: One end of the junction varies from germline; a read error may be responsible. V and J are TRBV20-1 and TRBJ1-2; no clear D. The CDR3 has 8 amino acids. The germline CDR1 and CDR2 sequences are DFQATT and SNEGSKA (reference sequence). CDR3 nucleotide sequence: TGTAGACCCTATGGCTACACCTTC. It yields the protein CRPYGYTF.

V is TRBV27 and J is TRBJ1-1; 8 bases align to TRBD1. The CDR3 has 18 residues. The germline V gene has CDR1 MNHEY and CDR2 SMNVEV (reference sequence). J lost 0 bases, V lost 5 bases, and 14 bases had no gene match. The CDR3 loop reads CASSTRTGTFTLNTEAFF. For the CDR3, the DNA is TGTGCCAGCAGTACCCGGACAGGGACATTTACACTGAACACTGAAGCTTTCTTT.

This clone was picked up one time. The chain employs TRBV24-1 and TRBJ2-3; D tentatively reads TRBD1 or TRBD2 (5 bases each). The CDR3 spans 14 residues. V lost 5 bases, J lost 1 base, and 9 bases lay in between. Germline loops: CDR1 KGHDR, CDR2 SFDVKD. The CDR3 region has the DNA TGTGCCACCAGTGGGGGGTCACGCACAGATACGCAGTATTTT. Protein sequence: CATSGGSRTDTQYF.

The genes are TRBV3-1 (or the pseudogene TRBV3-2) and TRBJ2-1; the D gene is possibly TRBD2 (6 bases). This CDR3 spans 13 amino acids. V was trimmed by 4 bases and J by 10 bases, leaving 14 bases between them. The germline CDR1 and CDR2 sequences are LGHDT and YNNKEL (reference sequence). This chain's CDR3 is CASSPTSGREQFF. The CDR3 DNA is TGTGCCAGCAGCCCCACCAGCGGGCGGGAGCAGTTCTTC.

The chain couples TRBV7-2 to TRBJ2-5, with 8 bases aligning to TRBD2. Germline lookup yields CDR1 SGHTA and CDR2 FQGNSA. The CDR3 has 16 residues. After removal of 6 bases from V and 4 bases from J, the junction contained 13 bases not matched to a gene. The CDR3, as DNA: TGTGCCAGCAGTAATAATTTCGGGGGGGCGGGAGAGACCCAGTACTTC. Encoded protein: CASSNNFGGAGETQYF.